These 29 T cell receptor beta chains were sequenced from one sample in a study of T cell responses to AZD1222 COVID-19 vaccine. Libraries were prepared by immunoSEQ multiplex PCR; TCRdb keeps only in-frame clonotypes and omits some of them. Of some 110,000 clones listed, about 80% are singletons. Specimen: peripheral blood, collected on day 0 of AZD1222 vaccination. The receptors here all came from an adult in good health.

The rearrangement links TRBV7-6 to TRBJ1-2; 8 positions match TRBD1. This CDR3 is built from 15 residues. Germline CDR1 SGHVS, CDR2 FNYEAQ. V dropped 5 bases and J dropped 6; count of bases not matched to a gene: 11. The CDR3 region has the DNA TGTGCCAGCAGCCCGAGGACAGGGCGGGGGGATGGCTACACCTTC. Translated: CASSPRTGRGDGYTF.

CDR3 DNA sequence: TGCGCCAGCAGGCCCCTGACAGGTGAAGGGACCTACAATGAGCAGTTCTTC. Protein sequence: CASRPLTGEGTYNEQFF. V gene TRBV5-1 combines with J gene TRBJ2-1; weak D call: TRBD1 (6 bases). Trimming cost V 5 bases and J 2 bases, with 20 bases left between them. The CDR3 is made up of 17 amino acids. Germline-derived CDR1 and CDR2 are SGHRS and YFSETQ.

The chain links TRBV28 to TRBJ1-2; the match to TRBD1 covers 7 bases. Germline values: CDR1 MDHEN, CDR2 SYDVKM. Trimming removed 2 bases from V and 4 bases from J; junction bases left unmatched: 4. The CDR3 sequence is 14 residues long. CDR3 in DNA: TGTGCCAGCAGTTTACCCCCAGGGGGCTATGGCTACACCTTC. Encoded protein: CASSLPPGGYGYTF.

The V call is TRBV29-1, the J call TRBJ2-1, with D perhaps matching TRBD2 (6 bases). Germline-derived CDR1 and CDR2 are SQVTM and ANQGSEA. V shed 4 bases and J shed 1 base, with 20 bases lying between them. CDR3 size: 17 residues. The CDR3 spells CSVALMGGRTSYNEQFF. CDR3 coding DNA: TGCAGCGTTGCTCTGATGGGAGGACGAACGTCCTACAATGAGCAGTTCTTC.

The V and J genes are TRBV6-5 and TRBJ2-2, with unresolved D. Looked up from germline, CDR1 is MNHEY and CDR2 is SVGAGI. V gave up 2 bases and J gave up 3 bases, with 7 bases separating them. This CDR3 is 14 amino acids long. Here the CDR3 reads CASSYRGYTGELFF. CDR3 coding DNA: TGTGCCAGCAGTTACAGAGGTTACACCGGGGAGCTGTTTTTT.

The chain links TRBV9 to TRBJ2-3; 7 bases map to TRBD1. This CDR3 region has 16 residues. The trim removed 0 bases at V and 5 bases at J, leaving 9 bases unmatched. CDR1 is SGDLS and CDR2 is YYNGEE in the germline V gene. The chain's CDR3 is CASSVAEGAIQDTQYF. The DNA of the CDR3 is TGTGCCAGCAGCGTAGCTGAGGGGGCGATCCAAGATACGCAGTATTTT.

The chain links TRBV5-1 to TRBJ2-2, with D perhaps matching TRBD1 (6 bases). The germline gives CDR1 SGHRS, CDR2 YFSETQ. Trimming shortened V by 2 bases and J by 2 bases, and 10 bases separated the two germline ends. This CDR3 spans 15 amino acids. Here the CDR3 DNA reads TGCGCCAGCAGCTTCGGGACATTCAACACCGGGGAGCTGTTTTTT. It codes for CASSFGTFNTGELFF.

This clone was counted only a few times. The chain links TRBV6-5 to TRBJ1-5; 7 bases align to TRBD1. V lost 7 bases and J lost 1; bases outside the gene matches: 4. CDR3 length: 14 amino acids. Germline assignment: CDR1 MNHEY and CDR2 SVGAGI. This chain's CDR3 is CASNAGGSNQPQHF. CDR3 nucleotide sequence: TGTGCCAGCAACGCAGGGGGAAGCAATCAGCCCCAGCATTTT.

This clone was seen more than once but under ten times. CDR3 nucleotides: TGTGCCAGCAGTTTCAGCGGGCTAGGCGGAGATACGCAGTATTTT. It is translated as CASSFSGLGGDTQYF. This chain uses TRBV27 with TRBJ2-3; tentative D call: TRBD2 (6 bases). Trimming shortened V by 3 bases and J by 5 bases, and 15 bases separated the two germline ends. The CDR3 contains 15 residues. CDR1 is MNHEY and CDR2 is SMNVEV in the germline V gene (reference sequence).

The CDR3 region has the DNA TGTGCCAGCAGCCAAGAGGGCCTGCCACGCTATGGCTACACCTTC. Protein product: CASSQEGLPRYGYTF. This chain uses TRBV14 with TRBJ1-2; D not certain. Germline CDR1 and CDR2: SGHDN and FVKESK. CDR3 length equals 15 residues. Trimming removed 0 bases from V and 4 bases from J, with 12 bases in between.

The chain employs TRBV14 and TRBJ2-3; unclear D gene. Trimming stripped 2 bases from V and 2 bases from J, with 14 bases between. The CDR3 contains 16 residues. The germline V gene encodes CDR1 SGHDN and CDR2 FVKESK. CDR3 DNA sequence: TGTGCCAGCAGCCAATTATCTGGACGGAACACAGATACGCAGTATTTT. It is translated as CASSQLSGRNTDTQYF.

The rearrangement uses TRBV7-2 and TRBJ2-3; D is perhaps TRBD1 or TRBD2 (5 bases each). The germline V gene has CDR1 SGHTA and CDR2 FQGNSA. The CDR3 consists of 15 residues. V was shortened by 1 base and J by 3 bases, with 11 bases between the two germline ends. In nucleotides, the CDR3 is TGTGCCAGCAGCTTAGGAGGGGTCAGGACAGATACGCAGTATTTT. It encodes CASSLGGVRTDTQYF.

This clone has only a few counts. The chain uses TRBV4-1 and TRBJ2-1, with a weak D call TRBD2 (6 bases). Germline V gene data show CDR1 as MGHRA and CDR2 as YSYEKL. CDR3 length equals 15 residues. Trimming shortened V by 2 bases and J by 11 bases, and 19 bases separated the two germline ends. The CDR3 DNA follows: TGCGCCAGCAGCCAATCATGGCGGGACTCCGAAAAGCAGTTCTTC. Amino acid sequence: CASSQSWRDSEKQFF.

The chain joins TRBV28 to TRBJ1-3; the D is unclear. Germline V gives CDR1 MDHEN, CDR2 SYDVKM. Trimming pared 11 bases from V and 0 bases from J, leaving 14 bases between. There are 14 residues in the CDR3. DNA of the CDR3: TGTGCCGGAAGAACAGCGTCCTCTGGAAACACCATATATTTT. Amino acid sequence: CAGRTASSGNTIYF.

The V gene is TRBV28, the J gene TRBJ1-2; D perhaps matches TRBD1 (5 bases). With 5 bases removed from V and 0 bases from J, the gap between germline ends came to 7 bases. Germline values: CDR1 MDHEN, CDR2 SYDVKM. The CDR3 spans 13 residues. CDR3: CASSTGPNYGYTF. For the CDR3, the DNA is TGTGCCAGCAGTACAGGTCCTAACTATGGCTACACCTTC.

DNA for the CDR3: TGTGCCAGCAGCTTAGGATCAGGGGGGTACAATGAGCAGTTCTTC. As protein: CASSLGSGGYNEQFF. The rearrangement uses TRBV11-3 and TRBJ2-1; possibly TRBD1 for D (7 bases). The CDR3 is 15 residues long. Germline V gives CDR1 SGHNT, CDR2 YENEEA. V lost 1 base to trimming and J lost 4 bases, with 11 bases between them.

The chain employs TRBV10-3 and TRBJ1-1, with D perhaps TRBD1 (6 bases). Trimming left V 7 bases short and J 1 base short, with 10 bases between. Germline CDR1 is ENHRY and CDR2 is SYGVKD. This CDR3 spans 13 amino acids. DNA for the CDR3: TGTGCCATCACGGGGGGGCAGAACACTGAAGCTTTCTTT. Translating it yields CAITGGQNTEAFF.

CDR3 residues: CASSFLLARSTDTQYF. CDR3 in DNA: TGTGCCAGCAGCTTTCTGCTAGCGAGGAGCACAGATACGCAGTATTTT. The rearrangement uses TRBV5-4 and TRBJ2-3, with a tentative D call TRBD2 (6 bases). The V end lost 2 bases, the J end lost 0 bases, and 13 bases lay between the germline ends. The CDR3 runs 16 residues. Looked up from germline, CDR1 is SGHNT and CDR2 is YYREEE (reference sequence).

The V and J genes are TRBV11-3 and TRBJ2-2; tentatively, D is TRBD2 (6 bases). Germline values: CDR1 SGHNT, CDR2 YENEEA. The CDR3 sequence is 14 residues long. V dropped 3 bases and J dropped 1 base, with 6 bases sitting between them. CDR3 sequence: CASSLGGNTGELFF. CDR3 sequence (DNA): TGTGCCAGCAGCTTGGGGGGGAACACCGGGGAGCTGTTTTTT.

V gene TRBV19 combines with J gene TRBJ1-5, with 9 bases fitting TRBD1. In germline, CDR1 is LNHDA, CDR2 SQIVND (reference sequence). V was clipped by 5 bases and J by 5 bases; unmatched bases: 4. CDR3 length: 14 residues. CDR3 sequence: CASSVTGGYQPQHF. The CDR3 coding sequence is TGTGCCAGTAGTGTAACAGGGGGCTATCAGCCCCAGCATTTT.

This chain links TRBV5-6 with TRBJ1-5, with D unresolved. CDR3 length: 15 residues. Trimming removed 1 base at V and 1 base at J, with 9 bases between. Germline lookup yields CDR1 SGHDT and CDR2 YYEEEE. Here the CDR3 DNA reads TGTGCCAGCAGCTTGTCGGGCGGAAGCAATCAGCCCCAGCATTTT. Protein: CASSLSGGSNQPQHF.

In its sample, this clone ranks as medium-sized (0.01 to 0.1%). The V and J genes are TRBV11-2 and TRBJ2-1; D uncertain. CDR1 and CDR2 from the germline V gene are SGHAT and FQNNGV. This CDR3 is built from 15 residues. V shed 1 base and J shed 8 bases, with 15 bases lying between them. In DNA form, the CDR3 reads TGTGCCAGCAGCTTAGCTCAGACCAGCTTTTATGAGCAGTTCTTC. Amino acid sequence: CASSLAQTSFYEQFF.

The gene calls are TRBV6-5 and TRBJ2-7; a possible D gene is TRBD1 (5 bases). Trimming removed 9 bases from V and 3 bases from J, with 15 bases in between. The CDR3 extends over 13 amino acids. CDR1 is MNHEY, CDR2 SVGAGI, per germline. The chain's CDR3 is CARLQDTFYEQYF. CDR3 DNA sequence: TGTGCCAGACTTCAGGACACGTTCTACGAGCAGTACTTC.

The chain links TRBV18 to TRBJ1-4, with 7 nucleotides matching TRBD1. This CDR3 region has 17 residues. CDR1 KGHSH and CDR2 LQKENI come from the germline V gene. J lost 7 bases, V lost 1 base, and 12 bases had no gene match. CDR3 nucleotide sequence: TGTGCCAGCTCACCACGGTCGACAGGGTTGGGAAGTGAAAAACTGTTTTTT. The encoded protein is CASSPRSTGLGSEKLFF.

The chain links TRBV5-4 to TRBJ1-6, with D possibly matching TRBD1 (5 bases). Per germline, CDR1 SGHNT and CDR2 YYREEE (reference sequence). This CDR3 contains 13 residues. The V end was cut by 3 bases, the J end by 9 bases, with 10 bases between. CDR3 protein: CASSYRDFSPLHF. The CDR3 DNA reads TGTGCCAGCAGCTACCGGGACTTTTCACCCCTCCACTTT. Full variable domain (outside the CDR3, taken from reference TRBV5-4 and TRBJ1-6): ETGVTQSPTHLIKTRGQQVTLRCSSQSGHNTVSWYQQALGQGPQFIFQYYREEENGRGNFPPRFSGLQFPNYSSELNVNALELDDSALYLCASSYRDFSPLHFGNGTRLTVT.

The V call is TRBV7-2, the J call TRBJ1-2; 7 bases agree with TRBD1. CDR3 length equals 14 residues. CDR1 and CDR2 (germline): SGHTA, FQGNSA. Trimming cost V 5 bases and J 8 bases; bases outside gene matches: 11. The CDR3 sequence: CASSLQGESLGYTF. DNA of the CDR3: TGTGCCAGCAGCCTTCAGGGGGAGTCGCTGGGCTACACCTTC.

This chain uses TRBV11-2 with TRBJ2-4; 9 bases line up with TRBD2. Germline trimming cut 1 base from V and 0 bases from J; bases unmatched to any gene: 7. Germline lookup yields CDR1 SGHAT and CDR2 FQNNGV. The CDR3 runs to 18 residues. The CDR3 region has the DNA TGTGCCAGCAGCTTAGTAGGTAGCGGGGGCCTAGCCAAAAACATTCAGTACTTC. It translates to CASSLVGSGGLAKNIQYF.

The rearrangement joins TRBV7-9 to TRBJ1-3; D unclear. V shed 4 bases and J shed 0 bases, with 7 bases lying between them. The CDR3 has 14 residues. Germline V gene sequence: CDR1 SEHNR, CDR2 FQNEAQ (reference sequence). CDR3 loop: CASSYSTSGNTIYF. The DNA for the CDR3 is TGTGCCAGCAGCTATTCGACCTCTGGAAACACCATATATTTT.

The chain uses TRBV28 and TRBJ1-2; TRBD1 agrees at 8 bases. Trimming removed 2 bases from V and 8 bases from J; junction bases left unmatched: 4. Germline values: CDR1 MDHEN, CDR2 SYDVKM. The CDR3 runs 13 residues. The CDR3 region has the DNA TGTGCCAGCAGTTTAGGACAGGGCAGGGGCTACACCTTC. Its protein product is CASSLGQGRGYTF.